This is a list of T cell receptor beta chains from one sample in a study of T cell repertoires in cytomegalovirus infection. One entry per CDR3 protein, called by TCRdb with MiXCR from the reads. The sample shows around 230,000 distinct CDR3 sequences, about 5.9% of them seen only once. Sequencing was performed on PBMCs. The receptors stem from a human donor in good health (CMV status not recorded). Some clones in this sample may be carry-over from other donors' samples. Both conserved end residues are part of each CDR3. Fields, in order: D gene, V gene, J gene, clone size, CDR3 DNA, CDR3 protein. D genes are given only for firm matches. Some rows have no size entry. The others give once, few or many, or a class for an expanded clone.

>-|TRBV10-3|TRBJ2-6|many
TGTGCCATCAGTGAGGGGTCTTCTGGGGCCAACGTCCTGACTTTC
CAISEGSSGANVLTF
>-|TRBV6-1|TRBJ1-1|many
TGTGCCAGCATGCTGCGACGGCAAATGAACACTGAAGCTTTCTTT
CASMLRRQMNTEAFF
>-|TRBV7-8|TRBJ1-1|many
TGTGCCAGCAGCTTAGATCATGAAGCTTTCTTT
CASSLDHEAFF
>TRBD1|TRBV5-5|TRBJ1-1|few
TGTGCCAGCAGCTTGTCAGGGGGGAGGACTGAAGCTTTCTTT
CASSLSGGRTEAFF
>-|TRBV28|TRBJ2-7|many
TGTGCCAGCAGGGCCCCGGCAAACTACGAGCAGTACTTC
CASRAPANYEQYF
>-|TRBV7-7|TRBJ1-3|many
TGTGCCAGCAGCTTAGGGTCTGGAAACACCATATATTTT
CASSLGSGNTIYF
>-|TRBV5-5|TRBJ2-6|-
TGTGCCAGCAGTACGACGTATTCGGGAAGCTCTGGGGCCAACGTCCTGACTTTC
CASSTTYSGSSGANVLTF
>TRBD1|TRBV6-6|TRBJ2-1|many
TGTGCCAGCAGTTACGGGGTTACAGGGGGCTCCTACAATGAGCAGTTCTTC
CASSYGVTGGSYNEQFF
>-|TRBV20-1|TRBJ2-7|few
TGCAGTGCTGACGAGGCGGGCCCAAGGGCCGAGCAGTACTTC
CSADEAGPRAEQYF
>TRBD1|TRBV6-6|TRBJ1-2|many
TGTGCCAGCAGTTGGACAGGGGACGAGAACTATGGCTACACCTTC
CASSWTGDENYGYTF
>-|TRBV28|TRBJ1-1|many
TGTGCCAGCAGTTTGGGAGGGCAGGTTGAAGCTTTCTTT
CASSLGGQVEAFF
>TRBD1|TRBV20-1|TRBJ1-1|many
TGCAGTGCTTCTCGACAGGGGGCGGACACTGAAGCTTTCTTT
CSASRQGADTEAFF
>-|TRBV5-1|TRBJ1-1|many
TGCGCCAGCAGCTCCGAAACAGGGAGGGTCACTGAAGCTTTCTTT
CASSSETGRVTEAFF
>-|TRBV6-5|TRBJ2-6|few
TGTGCCAGCAGAAGGGCTGCCGGGGCCAACGTCCTGACTTTC
CASRRAAGANVLTF
>TRBD2|TRBV20-1|TRBJ2-1|-
TGCAGTGCTAGAGATCTGCTAGCGGGGACCGGGTACAATGAGCAGTTCTTC
CSARDLLAGTGYNEQFF
>-|TRBV7-8|TRBJ2-7|many
TGTGCCAGCAGCTTAAGGGGGGGGTCCTTCGAGCAGTACTTC
CASSLRGGSFEQYF
>TRBD2|TRBV20-1|TRBJ2-1|-
TGCAGTGCTAGCGGGGGGGCTTTTGATGAGCAGTTCTTC
CSASGGAFDEQFF
>TRBD2|TRBV7-7|TRBJ2-5|-
TGTGCCAGCAGCCCAGGACTGGGCGGGGGCCAAGAGACCCAGTACTTC
CASSPGLGGGQETQYF
>-|TRBV18|TRBJ1-5|few
TGTGCCAGCTCACCAGCCAGAGACAATCAGCCCCAGCATTTT
CASSPARDNQPQHF
>-|TRBV12-3/TRBV12-4|TRBJ1-4|-
TGTGCCAGCAGTTTAGTGGGAAGTTCCAATGAAAAACTGTTTTTT
CASSLVGSSNEKLFF
>-|TRBV6-5|TRBJ1-2|-
TGTGCCAGCAGTTCTACACGGGCGGGGGGCTACACCTTC
CASSSTRAGGYTF
>TRBD1|TRBV7-2|TRBJ1-2|many
TGTGCCAGCAGCCCTGACAGGGAAGACGGCTACACCTTC
CASSPDREDGYTF